This T cell receptor beta chain stems from a study of blood T cells in healthy people across ages. Points from the study as a whole: Because donor CMV status was unknown, expanded clonotype changes were possibly confounded.

It was with a sample-barcoded 5' primer and a J-beta primer mix that a second PCR of about 7 to 12 cycles was run. TCRdb re-analysed the 5' RACE reads in MiXCR, keeping a single row per CDR3 protein. The profile shows 600,000 to 900,000 distinct CDR3 sequences, roughly 25% of them singletons. Germline trimming cut 4 bases from V and 4 bases from J; bases unmatched to any gene: 10. CDR3 size: 15 residues. CDR1 is SGHRS and CDR2 is YFSETQ in the germline V gene. In this sample, this clonotype turned up a few times. The antigen is unknown. Since no conserved phenylalanine or tryptophan closes the CDR3, a read error is the likely cause. These data were also filed under a second study, of T cells of mothers and their children.

The source material was blood. The receptor comes from a boy aged 10-17 years in good health. The V gene is TRBV5-1, the J gene TRBJ2-5, with 7 nucleotides matching TRBD1. The CDR3 nucleotides are TGCGCCAGCAGCCTCGGGACAGTTGGGGCAGAGACCCAGTACATC. Its protein is CASSLGTVGAETQYI.